This is a list of T cell receptor beta chains from one sample in a study of human T cells and chemical hapten exposure. Via MiXCR, TCRdb re-called the RACE reads, giving one row per CDR3 protein. The table includes 150,000 to 200,000 distinct CDR3 sequences, 25% to 35% detected once. This material consisted of whole blood, taken in connection with sensitization to the hapten diphenylcyclopropenone (DPC). The receptors originated from a woman aged 18-29 years with alopecia areata. Some clones in this sample may be carry-over from other donors' samples. Each CDR3 is given with its conserved first and last residue. Each record gives: clone size, V gene, J gene, D gene, CDR3 DNA, CDR3 protein. The D gene is left open where the match is weak. Clone size, where shown, is once, few, many, or a class for clones that have expanded.

clone_size: -; v_call: TRBV9; j_call: TRBJ2-5; d_call: -; cdr3_nt: TGTGCCAGCAGCGCGGGCCCCTGGGAGACCCAGTACTTC; cdr3_aa: CASSAGPWETQYF
clone_size: -; v_call: TRBV20-1; j_call: TRBJ2-3; d_call: -; cdr3_nt: TGCAGTGCAAAGGAGCGGGCCCGCCCGGATACGCAGTATTTT; cdr3_aa: CSAKERARPDTQYF
clone_size: -; v_call: TRBV20-1; j_call: TRBJ2-3; d_call: TRBD2; cdr3_nt: TGCAGTGCTAGTCGGGCTAGCGGGGAATCAGATACGCAGTATTTT; cdr3_aa: CSASRASGESDTQYF
clone_size: -; v_call: TRBV4-1; j_call: TRBJ2-3; d_call: -; cdr3_nt: TGCGCCAGCAGCCAAGGCCTCCTAGGTCCAGATACGCAGTATTTT; cdr3_aa: CASSQGLLGPDTQYF
clone_size: few; v_call: TRBV5-4; j_call: TRBJ2-7; d_call: TRBD1; cdr3_nt: TGTGCCAGCAGCTTGGTCGGGGCAGGGGGCGTCGAGCAGTACTTC; cdr3_aa: CASSLVGAGGVEQYF
clone_size: few; v_call: TRBV2; j_call: TRBJ2-7; d_call: TRBD1; cdr3_nt: TGTGCCAGCCGGGACAGGGGCTCCTACGAGCAGTACTTC; cdr3_aa: CASRDRGSYEQYF
clone_size: few; v_call: TRBV4-1; j_call: TRBJ1-6; d_call: -; cdr3_nt: TGCGCCAGCAGCCAAGCCCGGGACGGGAAGTCACCCCTCCACTTT; cdr3_aa: CASSQARDGKSPLHF
clone_size: -; v_call: TRBV6-5; j_call: TRBJ2-7; d_call: -; cdr3_nt: TGTGCCAGCACCCTACGCGGAGGGTCAGGGCCCTACGAGCAGTACTTC; cdr3_aa: CASTLRGGSGPYEQYF
clone_size: -; v_call: TRBV5-1; j_call: TRBJ2-7; d_call: -; cdr3_nt: TGCGCCAGCAGCTTGGAATCCGCTTACGAGCAGTACTTC; cdr3_aa: CASSLESAYEQYF
clone_size: few; v_call: TRBV7-2; j_call: TRBJ1-1; d_call: TRBD1; cdr3_nt: TGTACCAGCAGCCCCCGGGACAGGGGAGTTACGAACACTGAAGCTTTCTTT; cdr3_aa: CTSSPRDRGVTNTEAFF
clone_size: -; v_call: TRBV10-3; j_call: TRBJ2-3; d_call: TRBD2; cdr3_nt: TGTGCCATCAGGAGCGGGGGGGCCCCAGATACGCAGTATTTT; cdr3_aa: CAIRSGGAPDTQYF
clone_size: -; v_call: TRBV11-1; j_call: TRBJ1-1; d_call: -; cdr3_nt: TGTGCCAGCAGCCGCTTGGGAGGGAAAGCTTTCTTT; cdr3_aa: CASSRLGGKAFF
clone_size: -; v_call: TRBV25-1; j_call: TRBJ2-1; d_call: -; cdr3_nt: TGTGCCAGCAGTAAACAGGGTTACAATGAGCAGTTCTTC; cdr3_aa: CASSKQGYNEQFF
clone_size: -; v_call: TRBV6-6; j_call: TRBJ2-3; d_call: -; cdr3_nt: TGTGCCAGCAAGGCCTCAGATACGCAGTATTTT; cdr3_aa: CASKASDTQYF
clone_size: few; v_call: TRBV5-1; j_call: TRBJ2-7; d_call: -; cdr3_nt: TGCGCCAGCAGCTTAAGCCCCAACTCCTACGAGCAGTACTTC; cdr3_aa: CASSLSPNSYEQYF
clone_size: -; v_call: TRBV5-1; j_call: TRBJ2-7; d_call: TRBD1; cdr3_nt: TGCGCCAGCAGCGGGACAGGGGGAAGATACGAGCAGTACTTC; cdr3_aa: CASSGTGGRYEQYF
clone_size: few; v_call: TRBV7-9; j_call: TRBJ2-3; d_call: -; cdr3_nt: TGTGCCAGCAGCGGAACCAGCCGGGGGGATACGCAGTATTTT; cdr3_aa: CASSGTSRGDTQYF
clone_size: many; v_call: TRBV29-1; j_call: TRBJ2-7; d_call: -; cdr3_nt: TGCAGCGTTGTATGGGGGGCCTACGAGCAGTACTTC; cdr3_aa: CSVVWGAYEQYF
clone_size: few; v_call: TRBV20-1; j_call: TRBJ2-7; d_call: -; cdr3_nt: TGCAGTGCACCGAGGGATCTCTACGAGCAGTACTTC; cdr3_aa: CSAPRDLYEQYF
clone_size: few; v_call: TRBV3-1; j_call: TRBJ1-2; d_call: -; cdr3_nt: TGTGCCAGCAGCCACCCAGCAGCTAACTATGGCTACACCTTC; cdr3_aa: CASSHPAANYGYTF
clone_size: few; v_call: TRBV6-2/TRBV6-3; j_call: TRBJ2-7; d_call: TRBD2; cdr3_nt: TGTGCCAGCAATCCGGGAGGGTTATACGAGCAGTACTTC; cdr3_aa: CASNPGGLYEQYF
clone_size: -; v_call: TRBV6-6; j_call: TRBJ2-7; d_call: TRBD1; cdr3_nt: TGTGCCAGCAGCCACCCCCAGGGGGATACCTACGAGCAGTACTTC; cdr3_aa: CASSHPQGDTYEQYF
clone_size: once; v_call: TRBV7-9; j_call: TRBJ1-1; d_call: -; cdr3_nt: TGTGCCAGCAGCAAACAATCCTCAGGGTACACTGGAGCTTTCTTT; cdr3_aa: CASSKQSSGYTGAFF
clone_size: -; v_call: TRBV9; j_call: TRBJ1-3; d_call: -; cdr3_nt: TGTGCCAGCAGCGTAGAGATGGACTCTGGAAACACCATATATTTT; cdr3_aa: CASSVEMDSGNTIYF
clone_size: -; v_call: TRBV7-9; j_call: TRBJ1-4; d_call: -; cdr3_nt: TGTGCCAGCAGACCAAGAGGACAGAATGAAAAACTGTTTTTT; cdr3_aa: CASRPRGQNEKLFF
clone_size: few; v_call: TRBV29-1; j_call: TRBJ2-5; d_call: -; cdr3_nt: TGCAGCGTTGAAGATCAACAGGACGGTGAGACCCAGTACTTC; cdr3_aa: CSVEDQQDGETQYF
clone_size: -; v_call: TRBV5-1; j_call: TRBJ2-7; d_call: -; cdr3_nt: TGCGCCAGCAGCTTGGAGGGCAGGGACTACGAGCAGTACTTC; cdr3_aa: CASSLEGRDYEQYF
clone_size: many; v_call: TRBV6-2/TRBV6-3; j_call: TRBJ2-5; d_call: -; cdr3_nt: TGTGCCAGCAGCCCCCAAGAGACCCAGTACTTC; cdr3_aa: CASSPQETQYF
clone_size: few; v_call: TRBV29-1; j_call: TRBJ1-2; d_call: -; cdr3_nt: TGCAGCGTTACCGGGACGGAAGTCTATGGCTACACCTTC; cdr3_aa: CSVTGTEVYGYTF
clone_size: -; v_call: TRBV25-1; j_call: TRBJ2-1; d_call: TRBD2; cdr3_nt: TGTGCCAGCCTGACTAGCGGGAGTACCGGTGAGCAGTTCTTC; cdr3_aa: CASLTSGSTGEQFF
clone_size: few; v_call: TRBV6-2/TRBV6-3; j_call: TRBJ2-2; d_call: -; cdr3_nt: TGTGCCAGCAGTTACGTTGACACCGGGGAGCTGTTTTTT; cdr3_aa: CASSYVDTGELFF
clone_size: once; v_call: TRBV4-3; j_call: TRBJ2-6; d_call: -; cdr3_nt: TGCGCCAGCAGCCAAGTCACGGGGTCCCGCTCTGGGGCCAACGTCCTGACTTTC; cdr3_aa: CASSQVTGSRSGANVLTF
clone_size: few; v_call: TRBV7-2; j_call: TRBJ1-2; d_call: TRBD1; cdr3_nt: TGTGCCAGCAGCTTAGGACAGGGGATCAATGGCTACACCTTC; cdr3_aa: CASSLGQGINGYTF
clone_size: few; v_call: TRBV7-2; j_call: TRBJ2-5; d_call: -; cdr3_nt: TGTGCCAGCAGCCTGGGGGGATGGCGGCAAGAGACCCAGTACTTC; cdr3_aa: CASSLGGWRQETQYF
clone_size: -; v_call: TRBV28; j_call: TRBJ1-5; d_call: -; cdr3_nt: TGTGCCAGCACCAGGTGGGGTTATAGCAATCAGCCCCAGCATTTT; cdr3_aa: CASTRWGYSNQPQHF
clone_size: -; v_call: TRBV11-2; j_call: TRBJ2-1; d_call: TRBD2; cdr3_nt: TGTGCCAGCAGCTTAATCCCCGGGAGGGCCTCTTACAATGAGCAGTTCTTC; cdr3_aa: CASSLIPGRASYNEQFF
clone_size: -; v_call: TRBV24-1; j_call: TRBJ2-1; d_call: -; cdr3_nt: TGTGCCACCAGGCCCCACCCCCGAGTCTCCTACAATGAGCAGTTCTTC; cdr3_aa: CATRPHPRVSYNEQFF
clone_size: few; v_call: TRBV11-1; j_call: TRBJ2-7; d_call: TRBD1; cdr3_nt: TGTGCCAGCAGCCCAGGACAGGCGTCATCCGAGCAGTACTTC; cdr3_aa: CASSPGQASSEQYF
clone_size: -; v_call: TRBV24-1; j_call: TRBJ1-1; d_call: -; cdr3_nt: TGTGCCACGAGAGGGAGGATGGACACTGAAGCTTTCTTT; cdr3_aa: CATRGRMDTEAFF
clone_size: few; v_call: TRBV7-9; j_call: TRBJ2-1; d_call: -; cdr3_nt: TGTGCCAGCAACTTACAATTGAGGGATCACAATGAGCAGTTCTTC; cdr3_aa: CASNLQLRDHNEQFF
clone_size: few; v_call: TRBV7-6; j_call: TRBJ2-7; d_call: -; cdr3_nt: TGTGCCAGCAGCTACGCGGGAACCTACGAGCAGTACTTC; cdr3_aa: CASSYAGTYEQYF
clone_size: -; v_call: TRBV7-2; j_call: TRBJ2-7; d_call: -; cdr3_nt: TGTGCCAGCAGTGCAGGGCACTCCTCCTACGAGCAGTACTTC; cdr3_aa: CASSAGHSSYEQYF
clone_size: -; v_call: TRBV29-1; j_call: TRBJ2-1; d_call: TRBD2; cdr3_nt: TGCAGCGTTGAAGTTCTAGCGGGGGGGCCGAATGAGCAGTTCTTC; cdr3_aa: CSVEVLAGGPNEQFF
clone_size: few; v_call: TRBV2; j_call: TRBJ2-1; d_call: -; cdr3_nt: TGTGCCAGCAGGGGGGTTGGAGGCCACTCCTACAATGAGCAGTTCTTC; cdr3_aa: CASRGVGGHSYNEQFF
clone_size: -; v_call: TRBV15; j_call: TRBJ2-3; d_call: -; cdr3_nt: TGTGCCACCAGCGCCCGTCAGGGGGGCGAAGGAGATACGCAGTATTTT; cdr3_aa: CATSARQGGEGDTQYF
clone_size: -; v_call: TRBV7-9; j_call: TRBJ1-1; d_call: -; cdr3_nt: TGTGCCAGCAGCGGAGAGGGAGGCGCTGAAGCTTTCTTT; cdr3_aa: CASSGEGGAEAFF
clone_size: -; v_call: TRBV29-1; j_call: TRBJ2-7; d_call: TRBD2; cdr3_nt: TGCAGCGTTGCGAGGGAGGGCCGCGAGCAGTACTTC; cdr3_aa: CSVAREGREQYF
clone_size: -; v_call: TRBV5-1; j_call: TRBJ2-1; d_call: -; cdr3_nt: TGCGCCAGCAGCTTAGTACAGGTCACGGTTTGGAATAATGAGCAGTTCTTC; cdr3_aa: CASSLVQVTVWNNEQFF